What follows describes a single T cell receptor (beta chain). V dropped 6 bases and J dropped 4 bases, with 12 bases sitting between them. Germline V gene data show CDR1 as MNHEY and CDR2 as SMNVEV (reference sequence). CDR3 length equals 14 residues. The sample comes from a study of blood T cell repertoires in COVID-19. In the study overall: The cDNA or gDNA used as material had been derived from T cells, B-cell-depleted T cells, or PBMCs.

Seattle enrolled patients during active infection and tracked them longitudinally. Original handling: The authors estimated nucleated cell counts from reference gene primer amplification. TCRdb's table, derived via immunoSEQ multiplex PCR, lists solely in-frame clones and lacks some. The V and J calls and the clone size are those of that table, but D and trimming were determined from the DNA. The data hold 98,000 or so clones, with 75% to 90% observed a single time. The sequenced sample consisted of peripheral blood. The sequence derives from a man in his fifties or sixties with COVID-19, enrolled during active disease. The V and J genes are TRBV27 and TRBJ2-2, with D tentatively TRBD2 (6 bases). The CDR3 DNA reads as TGTGCCAGCAGATACCTTAGCGGCACCGGGGAGCTGTTTTTT. Translation: CASRYLSGTGELFF.